Included here is one T cell receptor (beta chain) sequence, with context. Its antigen is undetermined. The data were taken from a study of cytomegalovirus exposure and HLA in healthy donors. Study findings and constraints: The availability of immune exposure information extended only to CMV serostatus.

Primers for the PCR totalled 60 Vbeta and 13 Jbeta. Clones were read by immunoSEQ multiplex PCR, and TCRdb kept only the in-frame ones, dropping some. Its table lists around 200,000 clones. The CDR3 is made up of 15 amino acids. The germline CDR1 and CDR2 sequences are SGHTA and FQGNSA. The V end was cut by 5 bases, the J end by 2 bases, with 16 bases between. The chain is built from TRBV7-2 and TRBJ2-7; perhaps TRBD2 as D (6 bases). This receptor was obtained from a girl aged 2-10 years in good health and CMV-seropositive. Material for sequencing was PBMCs. The CDR3 DNA follows: TGTGCCAGCAGCCCCGGGGCTAGCGTCGCCTACGAGCAGTACTTC. It is translated as CASSPGASVAYEQYF.